This T cell receptor beta chain came from a study of immune evolution from preneoplasia to lung adenocarcinoma. Histologic diagnosis was independently verified by two lung pathologists. Premalignant or tumor cells were enriched by macro-dissection after pathologic assessment. The repertoire was sequenced with immunoSEQ multiplex PCR; TCRdb's copy has only in-frame clones and lacks some. This table has roughly 11,000 clones, 70% to 90% appearing once. The V gene's germline CDR1 is WNHNN and CDR2 SYGVQD (reference sequence). V shed 8 bases and J shed 3 bases, with 10 bases lying between them. This CDR3 comprises 12 residues. The study's findings and limits: KRAS-mutant nodules had the highest T cell clonality.

Details on this clone: Antigen specificity is unknown.

V and J are TRBV10-1 and TRBJ1-1; D unclear. This receptor was taken from a person between 65 and 79 years old with invasive lung adenocarcinoma. The sequencing sample was made of FFPE invasive lung adenocarcinoma tissue. The CDR3 sequence: CASLVGYTEAFF. Here the CDR3 DNA reads TGCGCCAGCTTAGTTGGGTACACTGAAGCTTTCTTT.